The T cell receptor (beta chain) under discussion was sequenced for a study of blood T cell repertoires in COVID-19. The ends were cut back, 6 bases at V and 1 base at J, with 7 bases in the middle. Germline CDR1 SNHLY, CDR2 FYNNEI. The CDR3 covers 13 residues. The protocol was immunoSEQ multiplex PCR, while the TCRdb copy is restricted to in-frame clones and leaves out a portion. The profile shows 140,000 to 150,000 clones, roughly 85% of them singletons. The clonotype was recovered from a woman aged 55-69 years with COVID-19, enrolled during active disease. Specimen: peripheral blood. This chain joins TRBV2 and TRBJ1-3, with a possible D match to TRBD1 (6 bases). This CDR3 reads CASRDSSGNTIYF. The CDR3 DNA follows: TGTGCCAGCAGGGACAGTTCTGGAAACACCATATATTTT.